This TCR beta chain stems from a study of glioma-infiltrating T cells after dendritic cell vaccination. About the study: Autologous tumor lysate was loaded overnight onto monocyte-derived dendritic cells grown about seven days with IL-4 and GM-CSF.

Turning to this clone: Its target is unknown.

The study's findings and limits: The cohort had few patients with full blood and tumor sets.

The CDR3 sequence is 15 residues long. CDR1 and CDR2 (germline): MDHEN, SYDVKM. V shed 4 bases and J 3 bases; nucleotides not matched to a gene: 7. TCRB CDR3 was amplified from 2 ug genomic DNA or less. Only in-frame clones appear in the TCRdb table, and some are missing; sequencing was by immunoSEQ multiplex PCR. Of fewer than 95,000 clones in the sample, about 85% were seen once. The time point: after dendritic cell vaccination, including at tumor progression/relapse. No glioblastoma patient carried an isocitrate dehydrogenase mutation. V usage is TRBV28 and J usage is TRBJ1-2; 8 bases map to TRBD1. Sequencing was performed on blood, taken after dendritic cell vaccination. This sequence originates from a human donor with glioblastoma. The CDR3 region is CASSSRDRIYYGYTF. Here the CDR3 DNA reads TGTGCCAGCAGTTCTCGGGACAGGATATACTATGGCTACACCTTC.